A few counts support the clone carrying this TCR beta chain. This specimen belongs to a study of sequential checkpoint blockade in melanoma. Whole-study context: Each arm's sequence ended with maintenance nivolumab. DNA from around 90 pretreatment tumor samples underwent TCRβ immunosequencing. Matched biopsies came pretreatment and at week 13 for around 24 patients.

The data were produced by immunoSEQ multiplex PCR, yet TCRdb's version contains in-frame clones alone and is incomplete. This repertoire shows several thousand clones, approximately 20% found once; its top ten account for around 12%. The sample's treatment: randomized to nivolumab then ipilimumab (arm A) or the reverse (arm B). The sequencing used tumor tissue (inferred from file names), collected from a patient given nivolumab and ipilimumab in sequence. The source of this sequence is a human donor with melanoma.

The CDR3 is CASSGQQGLGGYTF. CDR3 coding DNA: TGTGCCAGTAGTGGACAACAGGGGTTGGGGGGCTACACCTTC. V gene TRBV19 combines with J gene TRBJ1-2; 7 nucleotides align to TRBD1. The junction had 11 bases not matched to a gene; V was cut back by 5 bases and J by 8 bases. Per germline, CDR1 LNHDA and CDR2 SQIVND (reference sequence). The CDR3 covers 14 residues.